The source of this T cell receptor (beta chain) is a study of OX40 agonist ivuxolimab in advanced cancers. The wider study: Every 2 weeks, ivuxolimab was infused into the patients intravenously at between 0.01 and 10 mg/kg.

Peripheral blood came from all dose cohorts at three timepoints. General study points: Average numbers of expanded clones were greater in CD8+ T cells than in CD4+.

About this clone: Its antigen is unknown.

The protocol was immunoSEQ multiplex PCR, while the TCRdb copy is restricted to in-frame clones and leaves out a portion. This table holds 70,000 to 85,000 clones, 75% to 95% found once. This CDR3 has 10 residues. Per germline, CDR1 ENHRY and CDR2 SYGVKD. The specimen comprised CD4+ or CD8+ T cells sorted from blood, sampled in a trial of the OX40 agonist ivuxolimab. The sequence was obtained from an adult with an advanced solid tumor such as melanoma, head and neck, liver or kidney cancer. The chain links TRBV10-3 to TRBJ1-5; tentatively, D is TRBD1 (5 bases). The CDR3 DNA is TGTGCAGGGGAGGGGCAGCCCCAGCATTTT. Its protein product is CAGEGQPQHF.